The 15 T cell receptor beta chains in this list originate from one sample, sequenced in a study of cytomegalovirus exposure and HLA in healthy donors. The primer mix had 60 Vbeta and 13 Jbeta primers. The repertoire was sequenced with immunoSEQ multiplex PCR; TCRdb's copy has only in-frame clones and lacks some. The sample contains fewer than 90,000 clones, about three quarters of which appear only once. What was sequenced was PBMCs. These receptors were collected from a male donor in good health and CMV-seropositive.

The chain has TRBV18 and TRBJ2-7; D is possibly TRBD1 (6 bases). Trimming cost V 0 bases and J 6 bases, with 21 bases left between them. The CDR3 extends over 17 amino acids. The germline V gene has CDR1 KGHSH and CDR2 LQKENI. Written as DNA, the CDR3 is TGTGCCAGCTCACCACCTCAACATTTGGCCAGGGGCGGCGAGCAGTACTTC. It yields the protein CASSPPQHLARGGEQYF.

The genes are TRBV9 and TRBJ2-6, with unresolved D. V dropped 3 bases and J dropped 4 bases, with 8 bases sitting between them. Germline V CDR1 and CDR2: SGDLS, YYNGEE. The CDR3 runs to 14 residues. DNA for the CDR3: TGTGCCAGCAGCGCCTCGACAGGGGCCAACGTCCTGACTTTC. Translating gives CASSASTGANVLTF.

This chain links TRBV21-1 with TRBJ2-7; the listed D gene, TRBD2, was not tested against the DNA. TRBV21-1 is a pseudogene. The CDR3 is 20 residues long. CDR3 coding DNA: TGTGCCAGCAGCAAAGAGGGGGTTGGCGGGAGGACCTTAATTACGAGGGTGCAGTACTTC. It codes for CASSKEGVGGRTLITRVQYF.

The chain recombines TRBV15 with TRBJ2-3; D possibly corresponds to TRBD1 (6 bases). The germline CDR1 and CDR2 sequences are LNHNV and YYDKDF (reference sequence). The CDR3 is made up of 14 amino acids. V was pared by 5 bases and J by 0 bases, with 9 bases between. The CDR3 DNA reads TGTGCCACCAGCCCTGGGGGCAGCACAGATACGCAGTATTTT. It is translated as CATSPGGSTDTQYF.

The chain is built from TRBV11-3 and TRBJ2-1; 8 nucleotides agree with TRBD2. Trimming cost V 1 base and J 5 bases; bases outside gene matches: 7. The germline gives CDR1 SGHNT, CDR2 YENEEA. The CDR3 runs 16 residues. The DNA of the CDR3 is TGTGCCAGCAGCTTAGCTATTAGCGGGAACCACAATGAGCAGTTCTTC. Translated, it gives CASSLAISGNHNEQFF.

This CDR3 is CASSMGLFYSYNEQFF. The CDR3 region has the DNA TGTGCCAGTAGTATGGGACTTTTTTACTCCTACAATGAGCAGTTCTTC. J is TRBJ2-1 and V is TRBV19; TRBD2 is a possible D gene (6 bases). With 3 bases removed from V and 0 bases from J, the gap between germline ends came to 12 bases. The CDR3 loop spans 16 amino acids. Germline lookup yields CDR1 LNHDA and CDR2 SQIVND (reference sequence).

The chain employs TRBV6-1 and TRBJ2-2, with TRBD2 as a possible D gene (5 bases). This CDR3 comprises 13 residues. The V and J ends lost 4 bases and 5 bases respectively, with 8 bases between them. Germline CDR1 MNHNS, CDR2 SASEGT. The CDR3 DNA sequence: TGTGCCAGCAGTGTACGGGAAACCGGGGAGCTGTTTTTT. It codes for CASSVRETGELFF.

CDR3 in DNA: TGTGCCAGCGGGACAGGGGGCTTTTATGGCTACACCTTC. Translated, it gives CASGTGGFYGYTF. This chain uses TRBV27 with TRBJ1-2; the match to TRBD1 covers 12 bases. Germline trimming cut 8 bases from V and 5 bases from J; bases unmatched to any gene: 3. This CDR3 has 13 amino acids. CDR1 MNHEY and CDR2 SMNVEV come from the germline V gene (reference sequence).

CDR3 DNA: TGTGCCAGCAGCGGCCTAGAGAGGAACACTGAAGCTTTCTTT. This sequence encodes CASSGLERNTEAFF. The chain combines TRBV9 with TRBJ1-1; D unresolved. Germline V CDR1 and CDR2: SGDLS, YYNGEE. This CDR3 spans 14 amino acids. V was trimmed by 3 bases and J by 1 base, leaving 10 bases between them.

The CDR3 nucleotides are TGTGCCACCAGCCCCCCGGGGGGGAGGGGAGCCGGGGAGCTGTTTTTT. It specifies CATSPPGGRGAGELFF. This sequence joins TRBV15 and TRBJ2-2, with 8 nucleotides matching TRBD2. This CDR3 has 16 amino acids. Trimming at V came to 5 bases and at J to 6 bases, leaving 11 bases not matched to a gene. Germline assignment: CDR1 LNHNV and CDR2 YYDKDF (reference sequence).

The V gene is TRBV2, the J gene TRBJ1-5; 10 bases align to TRBD1. J gave up 2 bases and V 5 bases, and 3 bases lay outside the gene matches. Germline assignment: CDR1 SNHLY and CDR2 FYNNEI. The CDR3 is 15 amino acids. CDR3 nucleotide sequence: TGTGCCAGCAGTACCGGGACAGGGGGCAATCAGCCCCAGCATTTT. Encoded protein: CASSTGTGGNQPQHF.

This chain uses TRBV6-1 with TRBJ2-1, with 8 bases that match TRBD2. In germline, CDR1 is MNHNS, CDR2 SASEGT. Trimming cost V 6 bases and J 1 base; bases outside gene matches: 5. The length of the CDR3 is 15 residues. In nucleotides, the CDR3 is TGTGCCAGCAGAAACAGCGGGAGATCCTACAATGAGCAGTTCTTC. Protein product: CASRNSGRSYNEQFF.

The rearrangement uses TRBV19 and TRBJ2-5; unclear D gene. CDR1 is LNHDA, CDR2 SQIVND, per germline (reference sequence). CDR3 size: 14 residues. With 5 bases removed from V and 0 bases from J, the gap between germline ends came to 10 bases. The CDR3: CASSVRQDQETQYF. CDR3 DNA: TGTGCCAGTAGTGTCCGACAAGACCAAGAGACCCAGTACTTC.

The chain combines TRBV28 with TRBJ2-7; 9 nucleotides agree with TRBD2. CDR1 is MDHEN, CDR2 SYDVKM, per germline. The V gene end was trimmed by 5 bases and the J gene end by 4 bases; junction bases not matched to a gene: 6. The CDR3 loop spans 14 amino acids. The CDR3 here is CASSPNLAGYEQYF. As DNA, the CDR3 is TGTGCCAGCAGTCCCAATCTAGCGGGGTACGAGCAGTACTTC.

V gene TRBV7-3 combines with J gene TRBJ2-7; maybe TRBD2 (6 bases). Trimming cost V 2 bases and J 2 bases, with 10 bases left between them. The germline CDR1 and CDR2 sequences are SGHTA and FQGTGA. The CDR3 length is 14 residues. CDR3 region: CASSLQAGPYEQYF. In DNA form, the CDR3 reads TGTGCCAGCAGCTTACAGGCGGGGCCCTACGAGCAGTACTTC.